These T cell receptor beta chains were read from a single sample in a study of human T cells and chemical hapten exposure. TCRdb re-called the 5' RACE reads through MiXCR, storing one row per CDR3 protein. The sample lists about 110,000 distinct CDR3 sequences; around a fifth were seen once. These TCRs come from a human donor in good health. The CDR3 runs from the conserved cysteine through the conserved F or W. The order of the fields is clone size, D gene, V gene, J gene, CDR3 DNA, CDR3 protein. The D gene is left open where the match is weak. Expanded clones get a size class; other rows say once, few or many, or leave the size out.

clone size: .
D gene: .
V gene: TRBV6-2/TRBV6-3
J gene: TRBJ1-1
CDR3 DNA: TGTGCCAGCAGCCACGGAACTGAAGTTTTCTTT
CDR3 protein: CASSHGTEVFF

clone size: .
D gene: .
V gene: TRBV28
J gene: TRBJ2-4
CDR3 DNA: TGTGCCAGCAGTGAGGACGGTAGTCTAGCCAAAAACATTCAGTACTTC
CDR3 protein: CASSEDGSLAKNIQYF

clone size: .
D gene: .
V gene: TRBV5-6
J gene: TRBJ2-3
CDR3 DNA: TGTGCCAGCAACGTCCTCGAGGATACGCAGTATTTT
CDR3 protein: CASNVLEDTQYF

clone size: many
D gene: TRBD2
V gene: TRBV6-5
J gene: TRBJ2-7
CDR3 DNA: TGTGCCAGCAGTTATGGGACTAGCGCTTCCTACGAGCAGTACTTC
CDR3 protein: CASSYGTSASYEQYF

clone size: few
D gene: .
V gene: TRBV3-1
J gene: TRBJ2-7
CDR3 DNA: TGTGCCAGCAGCTACCAGCCCGCGAATGAAGAGTACTTC
CDR3 protein: CASSYQPANEEYF

clone size: .
D gene: TRBD1
V gene: TRBV24-1
J gene: TRBJ2-5
CDR3 DNA: TGTGCCACCAGCCAGGGGGCCTTAGAGACCCAGTACTTC
CDR3 protein: CATSQGALETQYF

clone size: few
D gene: .
V gene: TRBV7-3
J gene: TRBJ2-1
CDR3 DNA: TGTGCCAGCAGCTTATACCAGGGGGGGTACAATGAGCAGTTCTTC
CDR3 protein: CASSLYQGGYNEQFF

clone size: .
D gene: .
V gene: TRBV28
J gene: TRBJ2-1
CDR3 DNA: TGTGCCAGCATCCCTAGCAGGAGCTCCTACAATGAGCAGTTCTTC
CDR3 protein: CASIPSRSSYNEQFF

clone size: few
D gene: .
V gene: TRBV2
J gene: TRBJ2-1
CDR3 DNA: TGTGCCAGCAGTCCCCTACTCGGGGGGCTAGCGGATAAAATAAATGAGCAGTTCTTC
CDR3 protein: CASSPLLGGLADKINEQFF

clone size: .
D gene: .
V gene: TRBV7-9
J gene: TRBJ2-7
CDR3 DNA: TGTGCCAGCAGACGGGACATTTCAACCTACGAGCAGTACTTC
CDR3 protein: CASRRDISTYEQYF

clone size: few
D gene: .
V gene: TRBV3-1
J gene: TRBJ1-5
CDR3 DNA: TGTGCCAGCAGCCAAGATGTACTGAGCAATCAGCCCCAGCATTTT
CDR3 protein: CASSQDVLSNQPQHF

clone size: .
D gene: TRBD2
V gene: TRBV28
J gene: TRBJ2-7
CDR3 DNA: TGTGCCAGCAGCCCGACGGGACTAGCGGTACCCGAGCAGTACTTC
CDR3 protein: CASSPTGLAVPEQYF

clone size: few
D gene: .
V gene: TRBV29-1
J gene: TRBJ2-7
CDR3 DNA: TGCAGCGTCGTCCCGAATAGTACGCCCTACGAGCAGTACTTC
CDR3 protein: CSVVPNSTPYEQYF

clone size: .
D gene: TRBD1
V gene: TRBV5-5
J gene: TRBJ2-1
CDR3 DNA: TGTGCCAGCAGCACCTTGACCGGGACAGGGACCTACAATGAGCAGTTCTTC
CDR3 protein: CASSTLTGTGTYNEQFF